This T cell receptor beta chain was profiled in a study of response to subunit inactivated influenza vaccine. Study-level points and caveats: The study's authors posited that every seasonal influenza vaccination enlists few new T cells.

Germline loops: CDR1 DFQATT, CDR2 SNEGSKA (reference sequence). This CDR3 spans 13 amino acids. The germline V and J ends were trimmed by 3 bases and 1 base, with 8 bases remaining between them. TCRdb re-called the RT-PCR reads with MiXCR, one entry per CDR3 protein. The table shows roughly 650,000 distinct CDR3 sequences, with around a sixth occurring only once. For this clonotype: Its antigen is unknown.

The sequence derives from a man aged 50 to 59 who received an inactivated influenza vaccine. The starting material was PBMCs from blood, obtained 11 to 12 days after vaccination. This chain connects TRBV20-1 to TRBJ2-3; D gene uncertain. CDR3 loop: CSASIWGTDTQYF. CDR3 DNA sequence: TGCAGTGCTAGTATCTGGGGCACAGATACGCAGTATTTT.